This TCR beta chain was identified in a study of regulatory T cells in long-lasting Graves disease. Across the whole study: The antithyroid drugs taken by newly diagnosed Graves' patients had been used for under 3 months.

Turning to this clonotype: What it binds is not known.

Study-wide results and limits: Persistent Graves' cases showed lower TCR diversity than newly diagnosed cases.

Time point specified: newly diagnosed GD, antithyroid drugs for less than 3 months. PBMCs provided the RNA from which the TCR library was made. Researchers made TCR beta libraries by using iRepertoire HTBI primers and running Arm-PCR on CDR3 regions. MiXCR, applied by TCRdb to the multiplex PCR reads, yields one record per CDR3 protein. The sample comprises some 450,000 distinct CDR3 sequences, roughly 15% of which are singletons, and about 10% rests with the top ten. Germline values: CDR1 SQVTM, CDR2 ANQGSEA. CDR3 length: 12 residues. Trimming stripped 3 bases from V and 7 bases from J, with 11 bases between. Another study also made use of these data, one on T cells in Graves' hyperthyroidism and ophthalmopathy. That source notes: Those patients with uncontrolled infection, other autoimmune disease, pregnancy or lactation were excluded. HTBI primers were used for first-round RT-PCR of the TCR CDR3.

The TCR was taken from a woman between 25 and 40 years old with Graves disease. This rearrangement joins TRBV29-1 to TRBJ2-3; possible D gene TRBD2, 6 bases. Here the sequenced sample was peripheral blood mononuclear cells (PBMCs), taken at new diagnosis, from a patient treated with antithyroid drugs. The chain's CDR3 is CSVDGGKNTQYF. In DNA form, the CDR3 reads TGCAGCGTTGATGGAGGGAAGAATACGCAGTATTTT.